These 10 T cell receptor beta chains originate from one sample sequenced in a study of blood T cell repertoires in COVID-19. The protocol was immunoSEQ multiplex PCR, while the TCRdb copy is restricted to in-frame clones and leaves out a portion. In the table there are 60,000 to 75,000 clones, 60% to 85% of which are singletons. The sequenced material came from peripheral blood. These receptors were collected from an elderly woman with acute or convalescent COVID-19.

This rearrangement joins TRBV9 to TRBJ2-2, with 7 bases aligning to TRBD1. Unmatched junction bases numbered 11, after V lost 6 bases and J lost 6 bases. Germline-derived CDR1 and CDR2 are SGDLS and YYNGEE. This CDR3 is built from 15 residues. CDR3 protein: CASKGGDRVPGELFF. The CDR3 DNA follows: TGTGCCAGCAAGGGCGGCGACAGGGTCCCCGGGGAGCTGTTTTTT.

J is TRBJ1-3 and V is TRBV7-2, with D unclear. The CDR3 is made up of 14 amino acids. Per the germline V gene, CDR1 is SGHTA and CDR2 is FQGNSA. The V gene lost 1 base and the J gene lost 4 bases, with 8 bases spanning the gap. CDR3 region: CASSLDIAGNTIYF. In nucleotides, the CDR3 is TGTGCCAGCAGCTTAGACATTGCCGGAAACACCATATATTTT.

This clone was seen a handful of times. The J gene is TRBJ1-1, the V gene TRBV6-2 or TRBV6-3; 9 positions match TRBD1. There are 15 residues in the CDR3. V was pared by 2 bases and J by 3 bases, with 4 bases of the junction left unmatched. The germline gives CDR1 MNHEY, CDR2 SVGEGT. This chain's CDR3 is CASSYPHRGHTEAFF. In DNA form, the CDR3 reads TGTGCCAGCAGTTACCCCCACAGGGGGCACACTGAAGCTTTCTTT.

V gene TRBV2 combines with J gene TRBJ2-7, with 7 positions matching TRBD2. CDR1 is SNHLY and CDR2 is FYNNEI in the germline V gene. The V and J ends lost 5 bases and 5 bases, in that order; junction bases with no gene match: 9. The CDR3 totals 14 residues. CDR3 nucleotides: TGTGCCAGCAGTACCCTTGGGGGGGTCAACGAGCAGTACTTC. Protein: CASSTLGGVNEQYF.

The chain links TRBV20-1 to TRBJ2-7, with 7 bases matching TRBD2. The germline V gene has CDR1 DFQATT and CDR2 SNEGSKA (reference sequence). V was clipped by 3 bases and J by 2 bases; unmatched bases: 13. The CDR3 sequence is 16 residues long. Written as DNA, the CDR3 is TGCAGTGCTAGTGACCTTAGCGGTGGGAGGGCCTACGAGCAGTACTTC. Translated: CSASDLSGGRAYEQYF.

The chain recombines TRBV6-5 with TRBJ1-1; D might be TRBD1 (5 bases). The CDR3 length is 16 residues. Germline V gene data show CDR1 as MNHEY and CDR2 as SVGAGI. Trimming removed 4 bases from V and 4 bases from J, with 19 bases in between. The CDR3 is CASSSGVGGGSTEAFF. The CDR3 DNA is TGTGCCAGCAGTTCGGGCGTGGGGGGTGGTAGCACTGAAGCTTTCTTT.

V and J are TRBV27 and TRBJ2-3, with 10 bases identical to TRBD2. This CDR3 comprises 15 residues. The V segment lost 6 bases and the J segment 3 bases; nucleotides outside the gene matches: 6. Per the germline V gene, CDR1 is MNHEY and CDR2 is SMNVEV (reference sequence). The CDR3 reads CASRRSGLATDTQYF. The CDR3 DNA is TGTGCCAGCAGGCGATCGGGACTAGCGACAGATACGCAGTATTTT.

The chain has TRBV19 and TRBJ1-4, with TRBD1 as a possible D gene (5 bases). CDR3 length equals 15 residues. Between the trimmed V and J ends, which lost 2 bases and 0 bases, there was a span of 7 bases. CDR1 is LNHDA and CDR2 is SQIVND in the germline V gene (reference sequence). CDR3 nucleotide sequence: TGTGCCAGTAGTATATTGACAGCAACTAATGAAAAACTGTTTTTT. This encodes CASSILTATNEKLFF.

The chain carries TRBV14 and TRBJ2-7, with D possibly being TRBD2 (6 bases). V lost 1 base to trimming and J lost 0 bases, with 13 bases between them. Germline V gene sequence: CDR1 SGHDN, CDR2 FVKESK. The CDR3 length is 16 residues. This chain's CDR3 is CASSQVSAGLSYEQYF. As DNA, the CDR3 is TGTGCCAGCAGCCAAGTAAGCGCGGGGCTCTCCTACGAGCAGTACTTC.

The chain has TRBV6-2 or TRBV6-3 and TRBJ2-1, with 9 positions matching TRBD2. V was pared by 3 bases and J by 8 bases, with 17 bases of the junction left unmatched. Germline values: CDR1 MNHEY, CDR2 SVGEGT. This CDR3 is 18 amino acids long. The CDR3 DNA is TGTGCCAGCAGTTATGAGAGGGGATTTAGCGGGAGTGAGTATGAGCAGTTCTTC. Encoded protein: CASSYERGFSGSEYEQFF.